This T cell receptor (beta chain) stems from a study of blood T cell repertoires in COVID-19 (dated by TCRdb to 2020 to 2022). For the study in its entirety: Samples from collaborators originated in the United States, Italy and Spain and spanned both the acute and convalescent phases of COVID-19. The material from the prospective study consisted of cDNA or gDNA derived from T cells, B-cell-depleted T cells, or PBMCs. Subjects who had been exposed to COVID-19, were actively infected with it, or had recovered from it provided the deeply sampled blood TCRbeta repertoires that made up the dataset. The repertoires were released in a freely available public database meant as a resource for research on the immune response to SARS-CoV-2. Samples came from the ongoing ImmuneRACE study (first 160 participants) plus 1,254 subjects from 6 global collaborators. A de-identified subject ID, COVID-19 status, age in years and sex were almost always included in the sample metadata. Where HLA class I and class II types were available, the types were taken from metadata supplied by the sample provider, not from assay-based typing. The research as a whole found: The quantity of clinical and demographic metadata differed by source and by participant and was supplied without curation.

The collaborating institutions used their own protocols to collect whole blood in K2EDTA tubes. Collaborator samples were shipped for TCRbeta analysis as frozen whole blood, isolated PBMCs, or DNA extracted from either sample type. This clone has more than one count but fewer than ten. This clone's antigen is unknown. No much larger clone is present one base from it, and per-base qualities are unavailable. The immunoSEQ Assay, a bias-controlled multiplex PCR, was used to amplify TCRbeta CDR3 regions from genomic DNA. The study's processing was this. The number of nucleated cells in each sample was estimated from the amplification of reference gene primers within the assay. Sequence reads were collapsed and filtered to measure the absolute abundance of every unique TCRbeta CDR3 rearrangement. For each sample, productive Simpson clonality was calculated by taking the square root of Simpson's diversity index across productive rearrangements. This immuneACCESS table, as held by TCRdb, lists in-frame sequences with V and J called but not all clones. Of the missing ones, under half trace to an unresolved V gene in checked studies; the others have no known cause. V and J calls and clone size are copied from that table; D and trimming were computed from the DNA. The sample records some 99,000 clones, roughly 84% of which are singletons. The ten most abundant clones make up 7.9% of the sample.

The CDR3 has 15 amino acids, counting the end cysteine and phenylalanine. The sequence is cut down to CDR3 DNA, 45 bases in frame from base 1. CDR1 SGHTA and CDR2 FQGTGA were looked up in the germline V gene. V lost 5 bases and J lost 2 bases; the stretch between them is 14 bases long. This TCR came from a woman older than 75 with active or convalescent COVID-19. The chain employs TRBV7-3 and TRBJ2-3, with a weak D call of TRBD2 (5 bases match). Sequenced sample: peripheral blood. The bases are TGTGCCAGCAGCATACGGACTCGCTTCACAGATACGCAGTATTTT. This gives the protein CASSIRTRFTDTQYF.